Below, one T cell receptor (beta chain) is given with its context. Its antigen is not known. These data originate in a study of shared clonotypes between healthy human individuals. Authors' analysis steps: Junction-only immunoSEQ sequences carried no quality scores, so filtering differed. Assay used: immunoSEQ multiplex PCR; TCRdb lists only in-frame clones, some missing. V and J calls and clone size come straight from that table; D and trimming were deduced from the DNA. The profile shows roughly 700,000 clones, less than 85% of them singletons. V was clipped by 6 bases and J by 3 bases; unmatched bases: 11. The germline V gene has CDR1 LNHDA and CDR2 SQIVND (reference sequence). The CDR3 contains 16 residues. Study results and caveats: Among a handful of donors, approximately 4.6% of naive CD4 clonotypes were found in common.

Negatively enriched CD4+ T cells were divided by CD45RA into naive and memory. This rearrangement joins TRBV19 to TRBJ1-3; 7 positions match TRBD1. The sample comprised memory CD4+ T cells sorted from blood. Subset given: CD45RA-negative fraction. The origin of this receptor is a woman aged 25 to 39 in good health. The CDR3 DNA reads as TGTGCCAGTAGCTACAGGGGATCCGTAAGTGGAAACACCATATATTTT. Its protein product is CASSYRGSVSGNTIYF. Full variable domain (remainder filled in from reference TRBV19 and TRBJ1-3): DGGITQSPKYLFRKEGQNVTLSCEQNLNHDAMYWYRQDPGQGLRLIYYSQIVNDFQKGDIAEGYSVSREKKESFPLTVTSAQKNPTAFYLCASSYRGSVSGNTIYFGEGSWLTVV.